Listed below are T cell receptor beta chains from one sample, sequenced in a study of blood T cell repertoires in COVID-19. Only in-frame clones appear in the TCRdb table, and some are missing; sequencing was by immunoSEQ multiplex PCR. The repertoire holds about 82,000 clones, about 86% seen once, with about a sixth in the top ten. Sequenced: peripheral blood. These receptors came from a woman aged 60 to 75 with acute or convalescent COVID-19. Each CDR3 is given without its conserved first and last residue. Each record gives: V gene, J gene, CDR3 protein.

TRBV6-5	TRBJ1-2	ASSYSGRRGYGYT
TRBV19	TRBJ2-3	ASSESGVPDTQY
TRBV6-5	TRBJ1-5	ASSTGTTIQPQH
TRBV7-2	TRBJ2-1	ASSLVRLAVYNEQF
TRBV19	TRBJ1-2	ASTIGQQYGYT
TRBV12-5	TRBJ2-1	ASGLGGPYNEQF
TRBV5-6	TRBJ1-2	ASRDRDYGYT
TRBV4-1	TRBJ1-6	ASSQEDRARGPLH
TRBV7-9	TRBJ2-1	ASSKAGGSNEQF
TRBV10-3	TRBJ1-1	AISVGTGGMNTEAF
TRBV6-5	TRBJ2-2	ASSSLGGNTGELF
TRBV2	TRBJ1-4	ASKDYRRATNEKLF
TRBV7-2	TRBJ2-3	ASSPGTVPDTQY
TRBV2	TRBJ1-3	ASREGLISGNTIY
TRBV7-9	TRBJ1-1	ASSLDREVAAF
TRBV2	TRBJ2-1	ASSGGGTSRYNEQF
TRBV12-3/TRBV12-4	TRBJ1-2	ASSPGPRGYT
TRBV19	TRBJ2-2	ASSPRTPGGVAGDTGELF
TRBV5-1	TRBJ1-5	ASSLTGGQDQPQH